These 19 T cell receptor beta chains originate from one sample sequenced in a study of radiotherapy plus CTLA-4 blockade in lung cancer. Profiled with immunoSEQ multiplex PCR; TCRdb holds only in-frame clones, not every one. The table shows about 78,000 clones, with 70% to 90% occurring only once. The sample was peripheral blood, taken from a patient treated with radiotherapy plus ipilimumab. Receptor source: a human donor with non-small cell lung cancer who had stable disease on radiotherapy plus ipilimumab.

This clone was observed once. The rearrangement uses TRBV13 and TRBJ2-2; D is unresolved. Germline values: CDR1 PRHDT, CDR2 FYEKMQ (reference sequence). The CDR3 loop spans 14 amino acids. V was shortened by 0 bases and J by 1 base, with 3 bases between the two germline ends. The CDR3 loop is CASSLGRNTGELFF. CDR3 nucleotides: TGTGCCAGCAGCTTAGGGCGGAACACCGGGGAGCTGTTTTTT.

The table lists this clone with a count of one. The CDR3 DNA follows: TGTGCCAGCTCACCACTGGTCGGCGGGGCAAACTACGAGCAGTACTTC. Protein: CASSPLVGGANYEQYF. The chain recombines TRBV18 with TRBJ2-7; a weak D match, TRBD2 (6 bases). Germline CDR1 is KGHSH and CDR2 is LQKENI. CDR3 length equals 16 residues. The V end lost 1 base, the J end lost 3 bases, and 16 bases lay between the germline ends. Complete variable domain (other parts from reference TRBV18 and TRBJ2-7): NAGVMQNPRHLVRRRGQEARLRCSPMKGHSHVYWYRQLPEEGLKFMVYLQKENIIDESGMPKERFSAEFPKEGPSILRIQQVVRGDSAAYFCASSPLVGGANYEQYFGPGTRLTVT.

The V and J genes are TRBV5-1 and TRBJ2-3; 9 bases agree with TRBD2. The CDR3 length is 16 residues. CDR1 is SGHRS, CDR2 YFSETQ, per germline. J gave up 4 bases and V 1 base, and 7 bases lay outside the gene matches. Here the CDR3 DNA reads TGCGCCAGCAGCTTGTTAGCGGGAGTTTCCGCAGATACGCAGTATTTT. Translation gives CASSLLAGVSADTQYF.

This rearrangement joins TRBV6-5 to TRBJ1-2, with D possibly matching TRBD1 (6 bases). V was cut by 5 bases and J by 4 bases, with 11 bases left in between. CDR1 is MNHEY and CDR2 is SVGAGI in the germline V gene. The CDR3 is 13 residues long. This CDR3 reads CASSRTDSYGYTF. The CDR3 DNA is TGTGCCAGCAGTCGGACAGACAGCTATGGCTACACCTTC.

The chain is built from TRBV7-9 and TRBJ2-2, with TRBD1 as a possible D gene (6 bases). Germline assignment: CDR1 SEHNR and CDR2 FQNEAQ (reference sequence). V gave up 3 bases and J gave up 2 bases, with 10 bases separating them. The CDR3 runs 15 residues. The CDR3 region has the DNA TGTGCCAGCAGCTTCACAGGGACCAACACCGGGGAGCTGTTTTTT. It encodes CASSFTGTNTGELFF.

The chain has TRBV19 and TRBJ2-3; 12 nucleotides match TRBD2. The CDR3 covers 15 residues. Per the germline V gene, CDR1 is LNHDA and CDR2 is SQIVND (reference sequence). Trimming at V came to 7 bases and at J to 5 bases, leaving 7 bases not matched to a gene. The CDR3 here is CASKRTSGVLDTQYF. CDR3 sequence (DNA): TGTGCCAGTAAAAGGACTAGCGGGGTGTTAGATACGCAGTATTTT.

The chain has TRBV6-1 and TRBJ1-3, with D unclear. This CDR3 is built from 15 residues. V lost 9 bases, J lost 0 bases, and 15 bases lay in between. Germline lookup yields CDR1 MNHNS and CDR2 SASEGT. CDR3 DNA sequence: TGTGCCAGTTTGCGGGCGGGGAGCTCTGGAAACACCATATATTTT. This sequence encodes CASLRAGSSGNTIYF.

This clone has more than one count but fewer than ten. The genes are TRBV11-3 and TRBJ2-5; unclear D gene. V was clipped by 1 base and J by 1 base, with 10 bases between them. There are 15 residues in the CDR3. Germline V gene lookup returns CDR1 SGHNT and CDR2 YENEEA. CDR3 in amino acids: CASSLGIGSQETQYF. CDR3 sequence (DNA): TGTGCCAGCAGCTTAGGTATCGGCAGCCAAGAGACCCAGTACTTC.

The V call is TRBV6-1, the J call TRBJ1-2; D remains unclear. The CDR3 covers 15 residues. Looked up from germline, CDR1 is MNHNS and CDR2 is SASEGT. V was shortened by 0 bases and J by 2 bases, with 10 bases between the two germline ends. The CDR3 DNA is TGTGCCAGCAGTGAAGCTAACACGCCGAACTATGGCTACACCTTC. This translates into CASSEANTPNYGYTF.

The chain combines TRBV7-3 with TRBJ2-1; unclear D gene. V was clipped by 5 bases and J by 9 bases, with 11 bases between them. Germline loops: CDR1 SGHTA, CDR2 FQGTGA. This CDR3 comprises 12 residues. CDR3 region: CASSGSVGEQFF. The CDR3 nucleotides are TGTGCCAGCAGCGGTAGTGTTGGTGAGCAGTTCTTC.

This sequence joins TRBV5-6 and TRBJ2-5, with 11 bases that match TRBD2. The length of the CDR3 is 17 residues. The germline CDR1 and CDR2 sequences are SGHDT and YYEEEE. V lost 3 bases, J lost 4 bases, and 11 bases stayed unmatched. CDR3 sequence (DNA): TGTGCCAGCAGCTGGGGGATAGCGGGAGGGCGAGGAGAGACCCAGTACTTC. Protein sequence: CASSWGIAGGRGETQYF.

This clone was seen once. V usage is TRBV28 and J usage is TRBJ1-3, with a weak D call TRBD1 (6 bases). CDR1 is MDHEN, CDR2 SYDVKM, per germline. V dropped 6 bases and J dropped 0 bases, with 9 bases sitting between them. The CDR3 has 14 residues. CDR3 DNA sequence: TGTGCCAGCAGAAAACAGGGCTCTGGAAACACCATATATTTT. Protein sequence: CASRKQGSGNTIYF.

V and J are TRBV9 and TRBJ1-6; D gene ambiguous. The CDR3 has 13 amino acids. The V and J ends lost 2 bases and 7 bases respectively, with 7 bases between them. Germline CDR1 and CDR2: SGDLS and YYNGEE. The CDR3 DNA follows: TGTGCCAGCAGCGTGGGAGAGAATTCACCCCTCCACTTT. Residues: CASSVGENSPLHF.

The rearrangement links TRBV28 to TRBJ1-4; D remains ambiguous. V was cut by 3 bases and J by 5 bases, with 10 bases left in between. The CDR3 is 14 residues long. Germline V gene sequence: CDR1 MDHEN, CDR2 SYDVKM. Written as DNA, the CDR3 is TGTGCCAGCAGTTTGTACAAGAAGAATGAAAAACTGTTTTTT. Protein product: CASSLYKKNEKLFF.

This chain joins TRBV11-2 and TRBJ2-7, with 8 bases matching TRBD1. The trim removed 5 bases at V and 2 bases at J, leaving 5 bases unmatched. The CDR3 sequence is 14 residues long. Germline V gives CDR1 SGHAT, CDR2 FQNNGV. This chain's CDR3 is CASSLGQGPYEQYF. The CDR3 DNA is TGTGCCAGCAGCCTCGGACAGGGCCCCTACGAGCAGTACTTC.

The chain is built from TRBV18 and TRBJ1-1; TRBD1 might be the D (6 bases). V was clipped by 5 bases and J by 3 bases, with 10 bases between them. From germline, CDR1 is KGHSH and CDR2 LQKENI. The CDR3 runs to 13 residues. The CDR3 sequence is CASSANRDTEAFF. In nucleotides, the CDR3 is TGTGCCAGCTCAGCTAACAGGGACACTGAAGCTTTCTTT.

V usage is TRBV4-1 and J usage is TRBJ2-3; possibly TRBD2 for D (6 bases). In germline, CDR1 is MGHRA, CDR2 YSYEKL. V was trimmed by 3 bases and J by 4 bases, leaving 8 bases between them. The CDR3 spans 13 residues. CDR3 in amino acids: CASSQTSSDTQYF. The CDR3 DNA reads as TGCGCCAGCAGCCAGACTAGTTCAGATACGCAGTATTTT.

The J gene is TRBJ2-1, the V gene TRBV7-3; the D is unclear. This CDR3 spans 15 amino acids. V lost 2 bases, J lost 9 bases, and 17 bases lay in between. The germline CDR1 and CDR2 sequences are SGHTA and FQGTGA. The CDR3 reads CASSLLVGSRSEQFF. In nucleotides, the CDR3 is TGTGCCAGCAGCTTACTCGTAGGGTCACGCAGTGAGCAGTTCTTC.

CDR3 in amino acids: CATATSNQPQHF. The CDR3 bases are TGTGCCACCGCTACTAGCAATCAGCCCCAGCATTTT. This rearrangement joins TRBV7-9 to TRBJ1-5, with unresolved D. Germline CDR1 SEHNR, CDR2 FQNEAQ (reference sequence). This CDR3 is built from 12 residues. Trimming took 10 bases from V and 0 from J, leaving 7 bases between them. The variable domain in full, with the rest retrieved from reference TRBV7-9 and TRBJ1-5, is DTGVSQNPRHKITKRGQNVTFRCDPISEHNRLYWYRQTLGQGPEFLTYFQNEAQLEKSRLLSDRFSAERPKGSFSTLEIQRTEQGDSAMYLCATATSNQPQHFGDGTRLSIL.